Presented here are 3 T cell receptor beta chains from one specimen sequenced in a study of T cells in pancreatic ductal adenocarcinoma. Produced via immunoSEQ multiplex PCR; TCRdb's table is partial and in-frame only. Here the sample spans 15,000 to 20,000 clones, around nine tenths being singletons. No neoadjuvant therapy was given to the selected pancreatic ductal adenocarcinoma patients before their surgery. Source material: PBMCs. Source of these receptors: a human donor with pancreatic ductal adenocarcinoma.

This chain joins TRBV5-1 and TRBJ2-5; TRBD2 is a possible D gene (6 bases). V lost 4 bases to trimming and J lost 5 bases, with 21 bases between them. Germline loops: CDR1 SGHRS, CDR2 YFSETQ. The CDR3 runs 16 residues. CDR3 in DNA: TGCGCCAGCAGCCGCACCCCGGGGGACGGGGGTGAGACCCAGTACTTC. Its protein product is CASSRTPGDGGETQYF.

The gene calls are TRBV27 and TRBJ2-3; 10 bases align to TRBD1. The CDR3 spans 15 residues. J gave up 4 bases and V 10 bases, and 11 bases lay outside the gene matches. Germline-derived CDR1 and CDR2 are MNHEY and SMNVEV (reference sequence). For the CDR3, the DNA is TGTGCCATCCCTATTCGGGACAGGGGTGCAGATACGCAGTATTTT. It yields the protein CAIPIRDRGADTQYF.

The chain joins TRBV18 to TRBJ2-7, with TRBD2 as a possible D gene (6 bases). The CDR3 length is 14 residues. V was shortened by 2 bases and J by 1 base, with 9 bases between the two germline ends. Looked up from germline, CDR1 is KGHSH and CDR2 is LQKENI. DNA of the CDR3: TGTGCCAGCTCACCAAAACGGGGGTCCTACGAGCAGTACTTC. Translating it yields CASSPKRGSYEQYF.